This T cell receptor (beta chain) was retrieved from a study of T cell changes during pregnancy in multiple sclerosis (dated by TCRdb to between 2018 and 2020). In terms of the full investigation: Changes in the T cell repertoire over the course of pregnancy were examined in this study in women with multiple sclerosis.

The CDR3 starts with the cysteine, ends with the phenylalanine, and has 14 residues. Only the CDR3 region is kept as DNA, spanning 42 bases read in frame from base 1. The germline V gene sets CDR1 to SGHVS and CDR2 to FQNEAQ. Trimming removed 2 bases from V and 3 bases from J, leaving 10 bases between the germline ends. Libraries were prepared through the immunoSEQ multiplex PCR assay. The immuneACCESS repertoire file appears here via TCRdb, limited to in-frame rearrangements. These files lack a portion of the clones; in checked studies, under half of the deficit traces to unresolved V genes, and the cause of the others is not known. For this sample there are around 60,000 clones; roughly 90% appear just once. The ten largest clones add up to 1.4% of the sample. Of note for this clone: Its antigen remains undetermined. It has no much larger one-base neighbor in the sample; base qualities were not kept.

This TCR was sampled from a female donor with multiple sclerosis, enrolled in a pregnancy study. The sequencing used peripheral blood, collected in the second trimester of pregnancy. The V and J genes are TRBV7-8 and TRBJ1-2; the D segment cannot be called with confidence. The CDR3: CASSLYNIDYGYTF. The DNA reads TGTGCCAGCAGCTTATACAATATCGACTATGGCTACACCTTC.